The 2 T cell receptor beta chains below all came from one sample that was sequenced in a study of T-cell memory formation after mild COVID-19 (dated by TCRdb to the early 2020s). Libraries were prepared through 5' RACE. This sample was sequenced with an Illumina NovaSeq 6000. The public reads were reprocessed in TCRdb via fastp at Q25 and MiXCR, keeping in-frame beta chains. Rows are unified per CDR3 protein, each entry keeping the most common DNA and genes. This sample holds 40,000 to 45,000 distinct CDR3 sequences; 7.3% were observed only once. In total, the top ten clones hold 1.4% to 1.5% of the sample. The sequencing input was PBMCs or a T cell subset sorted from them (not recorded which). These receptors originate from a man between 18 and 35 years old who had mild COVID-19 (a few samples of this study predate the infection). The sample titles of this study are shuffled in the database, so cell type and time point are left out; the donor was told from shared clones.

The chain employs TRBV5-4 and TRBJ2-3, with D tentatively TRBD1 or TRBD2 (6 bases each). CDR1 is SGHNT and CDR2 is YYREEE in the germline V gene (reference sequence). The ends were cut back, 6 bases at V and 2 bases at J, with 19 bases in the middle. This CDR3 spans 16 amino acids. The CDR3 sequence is CASTIYGGLNTDTQYF. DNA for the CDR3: TGTGCCAGCACCATTTACGGGGGCCTCAACACAGATACGCAGTATTTT.

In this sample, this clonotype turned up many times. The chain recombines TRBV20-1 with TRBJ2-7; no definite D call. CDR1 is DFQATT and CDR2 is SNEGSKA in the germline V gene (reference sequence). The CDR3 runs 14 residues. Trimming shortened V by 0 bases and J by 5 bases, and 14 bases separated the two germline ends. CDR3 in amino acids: CSARDQERADEQYF. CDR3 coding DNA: TGCAGTGCTAGAGATCAGGAAAGGGCCGACGAGCAGTACTTC.